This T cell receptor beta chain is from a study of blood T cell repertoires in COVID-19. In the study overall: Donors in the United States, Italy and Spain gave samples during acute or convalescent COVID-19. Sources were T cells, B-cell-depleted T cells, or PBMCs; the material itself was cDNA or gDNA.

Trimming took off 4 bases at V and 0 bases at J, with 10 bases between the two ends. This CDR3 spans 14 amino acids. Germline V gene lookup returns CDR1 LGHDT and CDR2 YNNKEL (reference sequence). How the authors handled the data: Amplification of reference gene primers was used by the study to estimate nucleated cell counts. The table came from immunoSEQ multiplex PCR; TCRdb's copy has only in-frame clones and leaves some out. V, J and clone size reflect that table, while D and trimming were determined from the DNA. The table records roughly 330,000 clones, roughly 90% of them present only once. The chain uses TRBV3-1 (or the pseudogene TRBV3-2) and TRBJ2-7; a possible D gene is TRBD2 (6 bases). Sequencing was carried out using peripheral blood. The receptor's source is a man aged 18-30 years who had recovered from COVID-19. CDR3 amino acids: CASSPGLRSYEQYF. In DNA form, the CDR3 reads TGTGCCAGCAGCCCGGGACTCCGCTCCTACGAGCAGTACTTC.